Sequencing of this TCR beta chain was carried out in a study of circulating and synovial CD4+ cells in juvenile arthritis. Clones were sequenced by immunoSEQ multiplex PCR, and TCRdb holds only the in-frame ones, with some missing. The table has 25,000 to 35,000 clones, around 93% seen once; the top ten hold 2.9%. In regard to this clone: Its matching antigen is unknown.

The CDR3 loop spans 14 amino acids. V lost 5 bases and J 0 bases, leaving 10 bases between the germline ends. The germline V gene has CDR1 KGHSH and CDR2 LQKENI. General study results and limits: These blood cells shared more CDR3 sequences with synovium than bulk blood. Deeper sequencing increased measured overlap with synovial clonotypes.

This TCR was recovered from a human donor with juvenile idiopathic arthritis. This rearrangement joins TRBV18 to TRBJ1-1; no reliable D call. The sequencing input was CD4+ T cells from blood. The DNA of the CDR3 is TGTGCCAGCTCATCACAGAACATGAACACTGAAGCTTTCTTT. It translates to CASSSQNMNTEAFF.